One and the same sample provided the 10 T cell receptor beta chains below, sequenced in a study of vaccination and CD4 T cells after COVID-19. Treatment of the sample: approximately 9-day PBMC culture with coronavirus spike peptide pools or control peptides (ViraFEST assay). Antigens of these TCRs are unknown. Cultured CD4+ T-cell DNA underwent Oncomine TCR Beta short-read sequencing. TCRdb recomputed calls from the PCR reads with MiXCR, one row per CDR3 protein. This sample has about 18,000 distinct CDR3 sequences, with around 60% found just once. The sequenced material came from CD4+ T cells from blood, cultured in vitro. The receptors shown here come from a human donor who had recovered from COVID-19.

The rearrangement joins TRBV7-9 to TRBJ2-7; the D gene is possibly TRBD1 (5 bases). Germline values: CDR1 SEHNR, CDR2 FQNEAQ (reference sequence). V was shortened by 1 base and J by 2 bases, with 12 bases between the two germline ends. The CDR3 runs to 15 residues. The chain's CDR3 is CASSLGQQPAYEQYF. CDR3 nucleotides: TGTGCCAGCAGCTTAGGACAGCAACCAGCCTACGAGCAGTACTTC.

Remarks on this clonotype: The junction departs from the called germline gene at one end, perhaps through a read error. CDR3 loop: CASSRETGTSGSHEQYF. Here the CDR3 DNA reads TGTGCCAGCAGCCGTGAAACCGGGACTAGCGGCTCCCACGAGCAGTACTTC. This rearrangement joins TRBV5-8 to TRBJ2-7; TRBD2 aligns across 11 bases. This CDR3 has 17 residues. Germline values: CDR1 SGHTS, CDR2 YDEGEE.

This clonotype was detected a few times. The chain is built from TRBV6-1 and TRBJ2-5; D unclear. V was cut by 0 bases and J by 6 bases, with 11 bases left in between. The CDR3 spans 14 residues. Germline CDR1 reads MNHNS; CDR2 reads SASEGT. The CDR3 region is CASSEATQHKTQYF. CDR3 DNA: TGTGCCAGCAGTGAAGCGACACAGCACAAGACCCAGTACTTC.

Regarding this clonotype: At one of its ends the junction is not consistent with the germline gene, which may arise from a read error. The rearrangement uses TRBV9 and TRBJ2-5; TRBD1 aligns across 12 bases. The germline CDR1 and CDR2 sequences are SGDLS and YYNGEE. This CDR3 spans 19 amino acids. CDR3 in DNA: TGTGCCAGCAGCGTGGGGACCGGGACAGGGGGCAATCCCCAAGGGACCCAGTACTTC. Its translation is CASSVGTGTGGNPQGTQYF.

This chain uses TRBV27 with TRBJ2-7, with TRBD1 matching 9 bases. Germline V gives CDR1 MNHEY, CDR2 SMNVEV (reference sequence). Germline trimming cut 5 bases from V and 3 bases from J; bases unmatched to any gene: 14. CDR3 length: 17 amino acids. CDR3 DNA: TGTGCCAGCAGTCCCCGTAACCCGGGACAGGGCCGCTACGAGCAGTACTTC. As protein: CASSPRNPGQGRYEQYF.

J is TRBJ2-1 and V is TRBV28, with D uncertain. The V gene's germline CDR1 is MDHEN and CDR2 SYDVKM. The ends were cut back, 6 bases at V and 13 bases at J, with 13 bases in the middle. This CDR3 is built from 11 residues. CDR3 DNA: TGTGCCAGCAGCTATCTCTGGCGACAGTTCTTC. This encodes CASSYLWRQFF.

The V gene is TRBV6-1, the J gene TRBJ1-5; 9 bases match TRBD1. Losses at the gene ends were 5 bases for V and 2 bases for J; bases not matched to a gene: 4. There are 15 residues in the CDR3. CDR1 is MNHNS and CDR2 is SASEGT in the germline V gene. CDR3 in amino acids: CASSTDRGGNQPQHF. The CDR3 nucleotides are TGTGCCAGCAGTACAGACAGGGGGGGCAATCAGCCCCAGCATTTT.

This clonotype was counted a few times. The chain joins TRBV11-2 to TRBJ1-5, with no clear D. V lost 1 base and J lost 3, with 10 bases in between. The CDR3 spans 15 residues. The germline CDR1 and CDR2 sequences are SGHAT and FQNNGV. The CDR3 sequence is CASSLGAELNQPQHF. The CDR3 DNA reads as TGTGCCAGCAGCTTAGGGGCAGAGCTCAATCAGCCCCAGCATTTT.

The rearrangement uses TRBV10-3 and TRBJ1-2, with 8 bases lining up with TRBD1. This CDR3 spans 14 amino acids. Germline V CDR1 and CDR2: ENHRY, SYGVKD. V trimming: 2 bases; J trimming: 2 bases; junction bases outside the gene matches: 1. The CDR3 region is CAISEGQGNYGYTF. In DNA, the CDR3 is TGTGCCATCAGTGAGGGACAGGGAAACTATGGCTACACCTTC.

In nucleotides, the CDR3 is TGTGCCAGCAGCCCCCTTGGGAGGGTAAGTCAGCCCCAGCATTTT. This sequence encodes CASSPLGRVSQPQHF. The J gene is TRBJ1-5, the V gene TRBV6-2 or TRBV6-3, with D unclear. The V and J ends lost 6 bases and 6 bases respectively, with 18 bases between them. The germline CDR1 and CDR2 sequences are MNHEY and SVGEGT. The CDR3 sequence is 15 residues long.